These 9 T cell receptor beta chains share one sample of origin, sequenced in a study of metastatic and nonmetastatic thyroid tumors (dated by TCRdb to the early 2020s). Library method: PCR. The sample was run on an Illumina HiSeq 4000. TCRdb ran its own pipeline on the public reads, namely fastp trimming at Q25 and MiXCR clone calling, and kept in-frame beta chains. The sample table contains roughly 20,000 clones; only one count was recorded for roughly a third of them. The ten most abundant clones make up around 30% of the sample. No treatment had been received by any patient before thyroid surgery. The sequenced material came from tumor tissue. The receptors originated from a female donor with papillary thyroid cancer or a benign thyroid nodule (not recorded which). Some clones in this sample may be carry-over from other donors' samples.

A few counts support this clone. The conserved phenylalanine or tryptophan is not found at the CDR3 terminus, so this likely reflects a read error. The chain joins TRBV20-1 to TRBJ1-1; unclear D gene. This CDR3 is 10 amino acids long. Between the trimmed V and J ends, which lost 6 bases and 3 bases, there was a span of 5 bases. Per the germline V gene, CDR1 is DFQATT and CDR2 is SNEGSKA (reference sequence). CDR3 protein: CSAADTEAFL. CDR3 sequence (DNA): TGCAGTGCCGCGGACACTGAAGCTTTCCTT.

The V gene is TRBV6-1, the J gene TRBJ2-1; 7 nucleotides match TRBD2. This CDR3 comprises 16 residues. The V segment lost 3 bases and the J segment 9 bases; nucleotides outside the gene matches: 14. Germline CDR1 is MNHNS and CDR2 is SASEGT. CDR3 region: CASSDWRETSMGEQFF. Here the CDR3 DNA reads TGTGCCAGCAGTGATTGGCGGGAGACCTCGATGGGTGAGCAGTTCTTC.

The chain employs TRBV6-2 or TRBV6-3 and TRBJ1-2; the match to TRBD1 covers 10 bases. Germline CDR1 MNHEY, CDR2 SVGEGT. V was clipped by 6 bases and J by 4 bases; unmatched bases: 5. The CDR3 has 14 residues. The CDR3 DNA reads TGTGCCAGCAGGGGGACAGGGGAAGCCTATGGCTACACCTTC. Translated, it gives CASRGTGEAYGYTF.

This clone was counted at least ten times. This sequence joins TRBV11-2 and TRBJ2-1; D is ambiguous. The germline V and J ends were trimmed by 1 base and 7 bases, with 11 bases remaining between them. Germline CDR1 and CDR2: SGHAT and FQNNGV. This CDR3 contains 14 residues. The CDR3 reads CASSLGGVRNEQFF. For the CDR3, the DNA is TGTGCCAGCAGCTTAGGTGGCGTACGAAATGAGCAGTTCTTC.

In its sample, this clone was seen a few times. CDR3 sequence reads: CASSLIQYTGELFF. Here the CDR3 DNA reads TGTGCCAGCAGTTTAATACAGTATACCGGGGAGCTGTTTTTT. The chain employs TRBV12-3 or TRBV12-4 and TRBJ2-2; D not resolved. The CDR3 is made up of 14 amino acids. Trimming stripped 2 bases from V and 5 bases from J, with 9 bases between.

J is TRBJ2-7 and V is TRBV4-2; 9 bases are shared with TRBD2. Germline V lookup: CDR1 LGHNA, CDR2 YNFKEQ. The length of the CDR3 is 15 residues. Losses at the gene ends were 3 bases for V and 0 bases for J; bases not matched to a gene: 3. The CDR3 sequence: CASSQGGLASYEQYF. CDR3 nucleotides: TGTGCCAGCAGCCAGGGGGGACTAGCCTCCTACGAGCAGTACTTC.

V usage is TRBV5-1 and J usage is TRBJ1-2, with TRBD1 as a possible D gene (6 bases). CDR1 is SGHRS, CDR2 YFSETQ, per germline. The CDR3 runs to 13 residues. V lost 4 bases, J lost 8 bases, and 15 bases lay in between. The CDR3 nucleotides are TGCGCCAGCAGCGTCACAGGGAAGGAGGGCTACACCTTC. This translates into CASSVTGKEGYTF.

This chain links TRBV28 with TRBJ2-1, with TRBD1 matching over 8 bases. The CDR3 totals 19 residues. The V gene's germline CDR1 is MDHEN and CDR2 SYDVKM. V was clipped by 5 bases and J by 0 bases; unmatched bases: 15. CDR3 nucleotides: TGTGCCAGCAGTCTGGGACAGGCTCCTCCTCAGAGCTCCTACAATGAGCAGTTCTTC. Translated: CASSLGQAPPQSSYNEQFF.

This chain uses TRBV7-3 with TRBJ1-6; 9 bases match TRBD1. Germline assignment: CDR1 SGHTA and CDR2 FQGTGA. Germline trimming cut 5 bases from V and 9 bases from J; bases unmatched to any gene: 5. The CDR3 contains 14 residues. CDR3 sequence reads: CASSLGQGSSPLHF. CDR3 bases: TGTGCCAGCAGCCTGGGACAGGGAAGTTCACCCCTCCACTTT.